The clone carrying this T cell receptor (beta chain) ranks as medium-sized (0.01 to 0.1%). Its antigen is not identified. This entry comes from a study of cytotoxic CD8 clonotypes in ibrutinib-treated CLL. Study context: The cohort had about a dozen relapsed/refractory and approximately 15 treatment-naive patients, 17 IGHV unmutated. Response sampling occurred after a median 12 months of treatment (range 6 to 36).

This table comes from immunoSEQ multiplex PCR, and its TCRdb copy is limited to in-frame clones, with some not included. The table shows about 80,000 clones, with more than 75% occurring only once. Study findings and constraints: An increase in clonality occurred at ibrutinib response, followed by a return toward baseline at progression.

The trim removed 7 bases at V and 0 bases at J, leaving 4 bases unmatched. This CDR3 spans 14 amino acids. The germline V gene has CDR1 SNHLY and CDR2 FYNNEI. The material was PBMCs, obtained after 12 months of ibrutinib treatment. This receptor was identified in a human donor with chronic lymphocytic leukemia. The gene calls are TRBV2 and TRBJ2-3, with TRBD2 matching 7 bases. In nucleotides, the CDR3 is TGTGCCAGCAAAGCGGGGCCTAGCACAGATACGCAGTATTTT. Residues: CASKAGPSTDTQYF.